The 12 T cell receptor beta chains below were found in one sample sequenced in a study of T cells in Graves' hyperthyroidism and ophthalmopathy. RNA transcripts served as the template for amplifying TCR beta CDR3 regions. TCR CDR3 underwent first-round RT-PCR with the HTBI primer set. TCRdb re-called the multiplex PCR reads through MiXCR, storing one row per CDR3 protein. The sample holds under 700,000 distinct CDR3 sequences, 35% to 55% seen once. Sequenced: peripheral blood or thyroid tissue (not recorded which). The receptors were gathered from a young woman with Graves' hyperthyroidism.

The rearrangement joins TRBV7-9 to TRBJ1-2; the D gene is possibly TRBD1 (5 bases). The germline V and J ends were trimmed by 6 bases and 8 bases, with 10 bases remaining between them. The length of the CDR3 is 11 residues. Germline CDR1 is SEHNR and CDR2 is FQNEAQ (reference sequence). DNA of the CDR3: TGTGCCAGCAGTTACTGGGACGGCTACACCTTC. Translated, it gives CASSYWDGYTF.

The DNA for the CDR3 is TGTGCCAGCAGCGTGATTCTTAGCAATCAGCCCCAGTACTTC. This gives the protein CASSVILSNQPQYF. The J gene is TRBJ2-5, the V gene TRBV7-2, with unresolved D. The germline V gene has CDR1 SGHTA and CDR2 FQGNSA. The CDR3 extends over 14 amino acids. V was cut by 5 bases and J by 9 bases, with 19 bases left in between.

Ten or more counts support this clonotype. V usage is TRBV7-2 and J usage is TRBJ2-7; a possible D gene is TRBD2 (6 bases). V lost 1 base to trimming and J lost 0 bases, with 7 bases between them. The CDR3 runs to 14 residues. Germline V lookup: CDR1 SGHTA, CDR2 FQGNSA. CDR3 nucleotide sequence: TGTGCCAGCAGCTTAGACGGGGGCTCCTACGAGCAGTACTTC. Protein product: CASSLDGGSYEQYF.

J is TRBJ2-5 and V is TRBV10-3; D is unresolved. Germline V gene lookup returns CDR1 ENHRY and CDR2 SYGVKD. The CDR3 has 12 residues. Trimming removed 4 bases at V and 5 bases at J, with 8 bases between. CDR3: CAISGGRETQYF. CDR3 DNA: TGTGCCATCAGTGGTGGCAGGGAGACCCAGTACTTC.

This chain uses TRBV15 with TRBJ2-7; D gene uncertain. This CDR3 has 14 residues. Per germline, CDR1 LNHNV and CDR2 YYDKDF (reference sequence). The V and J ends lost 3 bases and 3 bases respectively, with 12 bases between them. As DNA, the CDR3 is TGTGCCACCAGCAGTGACGCAGGCCGCTACGAGCAGTACTTC. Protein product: CATSSDAGRYEQYF. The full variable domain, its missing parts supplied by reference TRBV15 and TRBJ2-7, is DAMVIQNPRYQVTQFGKPVTLSCSQTLNHNVMYWYQQKSSQAPKLLFHYYDKDFNNEADTPDNFQSRRPNTSFCFLDIRSPGLGDTAMYLCATSSDAGRYEQYFGPGTRLTVT.

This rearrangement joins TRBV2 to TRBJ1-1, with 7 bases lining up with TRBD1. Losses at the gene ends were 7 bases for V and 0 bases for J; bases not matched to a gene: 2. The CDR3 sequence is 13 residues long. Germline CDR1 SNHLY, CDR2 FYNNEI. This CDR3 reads CASNTGVNTEAFF. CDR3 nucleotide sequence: TGTGCCAGCAACACAGGGGTGAACACTGAAGCTTTCTTT.

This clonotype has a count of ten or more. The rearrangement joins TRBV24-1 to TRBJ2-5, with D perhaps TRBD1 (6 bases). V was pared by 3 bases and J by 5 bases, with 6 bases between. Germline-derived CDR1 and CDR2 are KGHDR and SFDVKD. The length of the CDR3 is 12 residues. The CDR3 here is CATSDTGETQYF. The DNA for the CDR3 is TGTGCCACCAGTGATACAGGGGAGACCCAGTACTTC.

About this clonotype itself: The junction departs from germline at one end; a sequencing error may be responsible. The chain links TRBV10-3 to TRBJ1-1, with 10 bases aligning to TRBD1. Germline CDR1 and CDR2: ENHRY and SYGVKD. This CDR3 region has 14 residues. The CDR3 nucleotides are TGTGCCAGCAGTGCGCGGGACAGGGGCACTGAAGCTTTCTTT. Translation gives CASSARDRGTEAFF.

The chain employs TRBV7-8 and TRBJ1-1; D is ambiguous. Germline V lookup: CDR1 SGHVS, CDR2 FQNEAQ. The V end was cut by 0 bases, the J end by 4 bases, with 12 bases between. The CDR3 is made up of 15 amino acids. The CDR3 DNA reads TGTGCCAGCAGCTTAGCCGGCAGTCGGAGCACTGAAGCTTTCTTT. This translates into CASSLAGSRSTEAFF.

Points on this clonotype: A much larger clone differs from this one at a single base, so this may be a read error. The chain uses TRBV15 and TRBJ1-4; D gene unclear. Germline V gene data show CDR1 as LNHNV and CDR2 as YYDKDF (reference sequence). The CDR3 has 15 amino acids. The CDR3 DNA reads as TGTGCCACCAGCAGAGCAGAGGTTCTTGGTGAAAAACTGCTTTTT. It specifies CATSRAEVLGEKLLF.

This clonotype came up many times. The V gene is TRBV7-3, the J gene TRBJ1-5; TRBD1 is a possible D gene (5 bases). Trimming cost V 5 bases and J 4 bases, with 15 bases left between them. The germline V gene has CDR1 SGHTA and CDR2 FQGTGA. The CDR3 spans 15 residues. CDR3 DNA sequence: TGTGCCAGCAGCCTCGGGGGAGGCGCGAATCAGCCCCAGCATTTT. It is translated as CASSLGGGANQPQHF.

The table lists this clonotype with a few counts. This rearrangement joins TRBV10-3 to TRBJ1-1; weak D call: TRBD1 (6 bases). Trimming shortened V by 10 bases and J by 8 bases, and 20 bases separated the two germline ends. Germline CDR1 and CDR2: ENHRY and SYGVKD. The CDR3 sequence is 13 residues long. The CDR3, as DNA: TGTGCCAGTGGGCAGGGGTCCTCAGGCGAAGCTTTCTTT. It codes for CASGQGSSGEAFF.